This TCR beta chain derives from a study of blood T cell repertoires in COVID-19. Study overall: The United States, Italy and Spain were the sources of the acute and convalescent COVID-19 samples. PBMCs, B-cell-depleted T cells, or T cells were the source of the cDNA or gDNA that made up the material.

Original handling: Counts of nucleated cells, estimated from reference gene primer amplification, were obtained. Here immunoSEQ multiplex PCR was the method, and the copy in TCRdb shows in-frame clones only, minus some. Clone size and the V and J calls come from that table; the DNA yielded D and trimming. The repertoire holds around 100,000 clones, with 87% as singletons. V gave up 11 bases and J gave up 4 bases, with 14 bases separating them. This CDR3 has 12 amino acids. Germline assignment: CDR1 MNHEY and CDR2 SMNVEV (reference sequence). The receptor was isolated from a woman of 80 years or more with acute or convalescent COVID-19. The chain employs TRBV27 and TRBJ1-1; D gene uncertain. Material for sequencing was peripheral blood. This chain's CDR3 is CASRDYSTEAFF. The DNA of the CDR3 is TGTGCCTCTCGAGATTACAGCACTGAAGCTTTCTTT.